This entry is about one T cell receptor (beta chain). This clonotype was seen only a few times. No antigen is known for it. No much larger clonotype is one base removed from it; base qualities were not supplied. The CDR3 spans 15 residues, from the cysteine through the phenylalanine. CDR3 DNA is the only sequence kept; it has 45 bases, read in frame from the first base. Compared with germline, V lacks 5 bases and J lacks 1 base; bases without a gene match: 7. The germline V gene sets CDR1 to SGHAT and CDR2 to FQNNGV. Libraries were prepared through 5' RACE. The instrument given in TCRdb is Illumina HiSeq 2500. A second roughly 6 to 12 cycle PCR used a sample-barcoded 5' primer and a J-beta primer mix. A unique molecular identifier was introduced onto each TCR beta cDNA molecule by a template-switch 5' adaptor carrying 12 random nucleotides. At least 2.5 million CDR3-containing paired-end reads were obtained from each sample. First-strand cDNA was synthesized from all RNA with the Mint cDNA synthesis kit, primed by a TRBC-specific oligonucleotide. Following uracil-DNA glycosylase treatment, all cDNA underwent a first 18-cycle PCR with the universal primers M1SS and BC2_uni_R. For the original study's pipeline: Each sample was normalized by randomly selecting 1 million high-quality reads, each carrying a distinct molecular identifier. Instead of being binned into consensus sequences, reads that shared molecular identifiers were thrown out. MiTCR, run with a Q25 quality threshold and the strictest error-elimination algorithm, handled CDR3 identification, clonotype clustering and error correction. A nonparametric unseen species model with Euler transformation was used to estimate lower-bound total TCR beta diversity. TCRdb handled the public reads itself, with Q25 trimming in fastp and clone calling in MiXCR, and kept productive beta chains. All rows with the same CDR3 protein become a single entry with the most common DNA and genes. The authors' filters were not applied to this entry. The sample yields 920,000 or so distinct CDR3 sequences; 40% to 50% were counted once. Around 18% of the sample rests with the top ten.

The data were obtained in a study of blood T cells in healthy people across ages (dated by TCRdb to about 2015). Background for the entire study: In model experiments, template switching captured roughly one uniquely barcoded TCR beta cDNA molecule for every two T cells. Using deep sequencing normalized with unique cDNA molecular identifiers, the study measured how TCR beta repertoire diversity changes with age. Donors were grouped into four age groups: young (average roughly 16 years), middle-aged (around 39), aged (about 60) and long-lived (82). To avoid experimental bias, donors of different ages were randomly spread across the sequencing lanes. Two additional independent replicas of 1 million unique cDNA reads from the same blood draw were analyzed for two donors (one aged 18 to 29 and one aged 80 or older). The study at large found these results: Estimates of total diversity from one million sequenced T cells were regarded as lower bounds and underestimates. Donor CMV infection status was unknown, potentially confounding age-related changes in expanded clonotypes. Bulk unsorted PBMC profiling prevented conclusive comparison of naive and antigen-experienced compartments. Compared with the aged group, the long-lived group had more naive CD4+ T cells, fewer expanded clones and increased TCR diversity, suggesting age selection. Observed TCR beta diversity per million T cells fell roughly linearly with age, and a significant reduction was already apparent by age around 40. A strong correlation was found between observed TCR beta diversity and the percentage of naive T cells measured by flow cytometry.

Systemically healthy Caucasian individuals from Russia, roughly 40 in total and aged roughly 6 to 100 years, were included as donors. Around 10 milliliters of peripheral blood were drawn from each donor into EDTA-treated Vacutainer tubes. Ficoll-Paque density-gradient centrifugation was used to isolate PBMCs, with at least 7 million obtained per sample. Trizol reagent was used to extract total RNA from PBMCs, with at least 5.5 micrograms per sample. For every donor, flow cytometry on a PBMC aliquot measured the percentage of naive CD45RAhigh/CD27high T cells. Source material: blood. The sequence was obtained from a woman aged 60-75 years in good health. The chain links TRBV11-2 with TRBJ1-1, with TRBD1 identical over 7 junction bases. The sequenced DNA: TGTGCCAGCAGCCAATCGACAGGGTCGAACACTGAAGCTTTCTTT. Its product reads: CASSQSTGSNTEAFF. The variable domain in full, with residues beyond the CDR3 obtained from the reference TRBV11-2 and TRBJ1-1 genes, is EAGVAQSPRYKIIEKRQSVAFWCNPISGHATLYWYQQILGQGPKLLIQFQNNGVVDDSQLPKDRFSAERLKGVDSTLKIQPAKLEDSAVYLCASSQSTGSNTEAFFGQGTRLTVV.